This T cell receptor (beta chain) was sequenced during a study of T cell repertoires in cytomegalovirus infection. TCRdb reprocessed the reads with MiXCR, giving one entry per CDR3 protein. The table has about 220,000 distinct CDR3 sequences, 38% seen once. The V end lost 3 bases, the J end lost 5 bases, and 21 bases lay between the germline ends. CDR3 length equals 17 residues. CDR1 is SGHAT and CDR2 is FQNNGV in the germline V gene. This clonotype was observed a few times. Its antigen is undetermined. The gene calls are TRBV11-2 and TRBJ2-3, with a possible D match to TRBD1 (6 bases). The material sequenced was CD8+ T cells from cultured PBMCs, taken from culture after CMV antigen stimulation. The sequence was obtained from a human donor in good health (CMV status not recorded). Some clones in this sample may be carry-over from other donors' samples. The CDR3 region has the DNA TGTGCCAGCAGCTTTTCACACAGGGAGTACAACGGAGATACGCAGTATTTT. Translating gives CASSFSHREYNGDTQYF.